The TCR beta chain under discussion was sequenced for a study of OX40 agonist ivuxolimab in advanced cancers. Background on the study: Three individuals attained partial responses, comprising one hepatocellular carcinoma case and two cutaneous melanoma cases. General observations from the study: The antigen specificity of the peripheral T cells (those that were expanded) was not determined. Doses of 0.1 to 3.0 mg/kg were accompanied by clonal expansion of CD4+ and CD8+ blood T cells by week 6.

Using immunoSEQ multiplex PCR, the repertoire was profiled, and TCRdb retains in-frame clones only, with some absent. The table lists tens of thousands of clones, around four fifths of them singletons, with roughly 0.66% in the top ten. Judged by abundance, this clone is medium-sized (0.01 to 0.1%). What it binds is not known. The CDR3 has 13 residues. Germline V lookup: CDR1 SEHNR, CDR2 FQNEAQ (reference sequence). With 4 bases removed from V and 2 bases from J, the gap between germline ends came to 9 bases. This clonotype originated in an adult with an advanced solid tumor such as melanoma, head and neck, liver or kidney cancer. Source: CD4+ or CD8+ T cells sorted from blood, taken in a trial of the OX40 agonist ivuxolimab. The gene calls are TRBV7-9 and TRBJ2-7; no firm D call. CDR3 nucleotides: TGTGCCAGCAGCTCGATTGGAACCTACGAGCAGTACTTC. Its protein product is CASSSIGTYEQYF.